This T cell receptor (beta chain) was sequenced for a study of CD8+ T cells in alopecia areata. Study at large: The study gave tofacitinib for 6 to 18 months, then 6 months off drug.

CDR3 length: 13 amino acids. Looked up from germline, CDR1 is SGHTA and CDR2 is FQGTGA. V shed 2 bases, J shed 8 bases, and the junction held 3 bases outside the gene matches. Following extraction, RNA underwent reverse transcription to cDNA, which served as the sequencing template. The repertoire was sequenced with immunoSEQ multiplex PCR; TCRdb's copy has only in-frame clones and lacks some. The profile covers 170,000 or so clones, with roughly 65% appearing a single time and 0.91% taken by the ten largest. Study-level points and caveats: Patients showed less clear TCR sequence sharing than mice, possibly partly because of HLA diversity.

Remarks on this clone: Its target is unknown.

The treatment is: oral pan-JAK inhibitor, 5-10 mg twice daily. Separation by sorting yielded CD4+ and CD8+ T cells from PBMCs. The sequenced sample was CD4+ T cells sorted from blood, obtained at week 4, from a patient treated with tofacitinib. The chain employs TRBV7-3 and TRBJ1-2, with 9 bases aligning to TRBD1. The source is a human donor with alopecia areata. The CDR3 spells CASSLGTGFGYTF. The CDR3 DNA is TGTGCCAGCAGCTTAGGGACAGGGTTCGGCTACACCTTC.